This T cell receptor (beta chain) originates from a study of shared clonotypes between healthy human individuals. With respect to this clone: Its antigen is currently unknown.

Trimming took off 2 bases at V and 0 bases at J, with 10 bases between the two ends. Germline V lookup: CDR1 SGHVS, CDR2 FNYEAQ. This CDR3 is 16 amino acids long. TCRdb's table, derived via immunoSEQ multiplex PCR, lists solely in-frame clones and lacks some. This table has about 2.1 million clones, roughly 95% appearing once. Naive CD8 cells lacked CD45RO, underwent positive selection for CCR7 and left out terminally differentiated effector memory CD45RA+ cells. Study-wide results and caveats: Naive subsets generally exceeded memory subsets in estimated richness. There were few donors, and this limited the genetic and exposure-history diversity represented. Donor clonotype sharing was expected to depend on sequencing depth.

The source of this sequence is a man aged 18 to 30 in good health. Some clones in this sample may be carry-over from other donors' samples. The chain is built from TRBV7-6 and TRBJ2-2; unclear D gene. Sequencing used naive CD8+ T cells from PBMCs. In DNA, the CDR3 is TGTGCCAGCAGCTTATTGACCGTTCCGAACACCGGGGAGCTGTTTTTT. Residues: CASSLLTVPNTGELFF. The variable domain in full, with the rest retrieved from reference TRBV7-6 and TRBJ2-2, is GAGVSQSPRYKVTKRGQDVALRCDPISGHVSLYWYRQALGQGPEFLTYFNYEAQQDKSGLPNDRFSAERPEGSISTLTIQRTEQRDSAMYRCASSLLTVPNTGELFFGEGSRLTVL.